The 29 T cell receptor beta chains reported below all come from one sample, sequenced in a study of T cells in Graves' hyperthyroidism and ophthalmopathy. It was RNA transcripts that yielded the amplified TCR beta CDR3 regions. First-round RT-PCR with HTBI primers amplified the TCR CDR3 region. TCRdb re-called the multiplex PCR reads through MiXCR, storing one row per CDR3 protein. The sample includes about 700,000 distinct CDR3 sequences, approximately 15% of them seen just once. Material for sequencing was blood. The source of these receptors is a woman under 30 with Graves' hyperthyroidism.

This clonotype was counted a few times. The chain employs TRBV20-1 and TRBJ1-6; D possibly corresponds to TRBD1 (5 bases). Between the trimmed V and J ends, which lost 6 bases and 1 base, there was a span of 10 bases. Germline-derived CDR1 and CDR2 are DFQATT and SNEGSKA (reference sequence). The CDR3 has 14 amino acids. The CDR3, as DNA: TGCAGTGCGCCGGGGGTGTCCTATAATTCACCCCTCCACTTT. It translates to CSAPGVSYNSPLHF.

V is TRBV30 and J is TRBJ2-7, with 14 bases lining up with TRBD2. CDR1 GTSNPN and CDR2 SVGIG come from the germline V gene (reference sequence). The CDR3 covers 15 residues. J gave up 3 bases and V 0 bases, and 1 base lay outside the gene matches. In DNA, the CDR3 is TGTGCCTGGAGTGTAGGACTAGCGGGAGGCTACGAGCAGTACTTC. Protein: CAWSVGLAGGYEQYF.

This clonotype was seen a handful of times. The chain employs TRBV5-1 and TRBJ1-4; tentative D call: TRBD1 (5 bases). This CDR3 has 16 residues. Germline V CDR1 and CDR2: SGHRS, YFSETQ. V lost 4 bases and J 11 bases, leaving 24 bases between the germline ends. The CDR3 nucleotides read TGCGCCAGCAGCCCAACAGGTGGAGGAATACCGGAGAAACTGTTTTTT. Amino acid sequence: CASSPTGGGIPEKLFF.

Only a few counts were recorded for this clonotype. The chain uses TRBV29-1 and TRBJ2-5, with D unclear. V lost 5 bases to trimming and J lost 5 bases, with 15 bases between them. CDR3 size: 13 residues. From germline, CDR1 is SQVTM and CDR2 ANQGSEA. The chain's CDR3 is CSVPPGQEETQYF. For the CDR3, the DNA is TGCAGCGTTCCCCCCGGGCAGGAGGAGACCCAGTACTTC.

This clonotype was counted ten times or more. The chain uses TRBV27 and TRBJ1-5; 9 nucleotides match TRBD1. Germline loops: CDR1 MNHEY, CDR2 SMNVEV (reference sequence). The CDR3 contains 13 residues. Unmatched junction bases numbered 3, after V lost 8 bases and J lost 4 bases. The CDR3, as DNA: TGTGCCAGCGGGGACAGGGATAATCAGCCCCAGCATTTT. Protein sequence: CASGDRDNQPQHF.

This clonotype was found many times. The rearrangement links TRBV12-3 or TRBV12-4 to TRBJ2-2; 10 positions agree with TRBD2. The junction had 10 bases not matched to a gene; V was cut back by 4 bases and J by 5 bases. The CDR3 consists of 17 residues. CDR3 nucleotide sequence: TGTGCCAGCAGTTCGACCAGCGGGAGGGCGGGGACCGGGGAGCTGTTTTTT. Its translation is CASSSTSGRAGTGELFF.

This clonotype has ten or more counts. The V and J genes are TRBV2 and TRBJ2-7; 7 bases agree with TRBD2. Germline values: CDR1 SNHLY, CDR2 FYNNEI. V was pared by 1 base and J by 0 bases, with 6 bases of the junction left unmatched. The CDR3 runs to 16 residues. CDR3 bases: TGTGCCAGCAGTGAAGGGGAAGCGGGGCCCTCCTACGAGCAGTACTTC. Its translation: CASSEGEAGPSYEQYF.

This clonotype occurred many times. V usage is TRBV3-1 and J usage is TRBJ2-7; 11 bases fit TRBD2. Germline CDR1 reads LGHDT; CDR2 reads YNNKEL (reference sequence). This CDR3 has 15 residues. Unmatched junction bases numbered 5, after V lost 3 bases and J lost 4 bases. The CDR3 bases are TGTGCCAGCAGCCAGAGGACTAGCGGGCTATACGAGCAGTACTTC. Protein product: CASSQRTSGLYEQYF.

This clonotype has more than one count but fewer than ten. V usage is TRBV9 and J usage is TRBJ1-1, with TRBD1 matching over 8 bases. The V gene's germline CDR1 is SGDLS and CDR2 YYNGEE. This CDR3 contains 15 residues. V was pared by 4 bases and J by 1 base, with 6 bases of the junction left unmatched. CDR3 sequence (DNA): TGTGCCAGCAGCCTAGGACAGGGCTGGAACACTGAAGCTTTCTTT. Translated: CASSLGQGWNTEAFF.

This clonotype appeared a few times. This sequence may be a read error, since a much larger clone differs from it by one base. This chain uses TRBV28 with TRBJ2-1; D is undetermined. Trimming left V 4 bases short and J 11 bases short, with 21 bases between. Per the germline V gene, CDR1 is MDHEN and CDR2 is SYDVKM. This CDR3 spans 15 amino acids. CDR3 coding DNA: TGTGCCAGCAGTTCCCAACTACGTAAAGCCACGAAGCAGTTCTTC. Protein sequence: CASSSQLRKATKQFF.

The chain uses TRBV7-9 and TRBJ2-5; D not resolved. CDR1 SEHNR and CDR2 FQNEAQ come from the germline V gene (reference sequence). The CDR3 totals 14 residues. V lost 4 bases to trimming and J lost 3 bases, with 12 bases between them. The CDR3 is CASSSTGQEETQYF. Written as DNA, the CDR3 is TGTGCCAGCAGCTCAACTGGCCAGGAAGAGACCCAGTACTTC.

This clonotype came up a few times. The rearrangement joins TRBV4-2 to TRBJ2-3, with TRBD2 matching 9 bases. CDR1 is LGHNA, CDR2 YNFKEQ, per germline. V was clipped by 2 bases and J by 4 bases; unmatched bases: 10. The CDR3 has 17 residues. CDR3 sequence reads: CASSQLSGRPPADTQYF. DNA for the CDR3: TGTGCCAGCAGCCAATTAAGCGGGAGGCCCCCCGCAGATACGCAGTATTTT.

This clonotype has a count of ten or more. The rearrangement links TRBV28 to TRBJ2-1; 8 nucleotides align to TRBD2. CDR3 length: 13 residues. The J segment lost 6 bases and the V segment lost 6 bases, leaving 4 bases of the junction unmatched. The germline CDR1 and CDR2 sequences are MDHEN and SYDVKM. CDR3 sequence (DNA): TGTGCCAGCAGAAAGAGCGGGAGCAATGAGCAGTTCTTC. Its protein product is CASRKSGSNEQFF.

This chain joins TRBV11-2 and TRBJ1-1; no definite D call. Per the germline V gene, CDR1 is SGHAT and CDR2 is FQNNGV. Trimming removed 1 base at V and 3 bases at J, with 6 bases between. This CDR3 has 13 amino acids. The CDR3 is CASSLARHTEAFF. The CDR3 DNA follows: TGTGCCAGCAGCTTAGCCAGACACACTGAAGCTTTCTTT.

This clonotype was seen many times. The chain employs TRBV12-3 or TRBV12-4 and TRBJ1-1, with TRBD1 matching 7 bases. V lost 5 bases and J lost 2; bases outside the gene matches: 2. This CDR3 has 13 amino acids. CDR3 sequence: CASSTGVNTEAFF. CDR3 nucleotides: TGTGCCAGCAGTACAGGGGTAAACACTGAAGCTTTCTTT.

The chain combines TRBV27 with TRBJ2-7, with 11 bases matching TRBD2. With V trimmed by 8 bases and J by 6 bases, 9 bases remained unmatched. The CDR3 is made up of 14 amino acids. Germline lookup yields CDR1 MNHEY and CDR2 SMNVEV (reference sequence). In nucleotides, the CDR3 is TGTGCCAGCGGAAACGGGCTAGCGGGGGGCGAGCAGTACTTC. Protein product: CASGNGLAGGEQYF.

This clonotype came up many times. The rearrangement joins TRBV28 to TRBJ2-3; no clear D gene. V was clipped by 4 bases and J by 0 bases, with 20 bases between them. This CDR3 contains 18 residues. Germline values: CDR1 MDHEN, CDR2 SYDVKM. DNA for the CDR3: TGTGCCAGCAGTTCCCCTCCCGGACGGGCCTTGAGCACAGATACGCAGTATTTT. This gives the protein CASSSPPGRALSTDTQYF.

This chain joins TRBV19 and TRBJ2-1; D may be TRBD2 (6 bases). In germline, CDR1 is LNHDA, CDR2 SQIVND (reference sequence). V shed 3 bases and J shed 4 bases, with 13 bases lying between them. The CDR3 has 15 residues. The CDR3 reads CASSIVPGGYNEQFF. The CDR3 DNA follows: TGTGCCAGTAGTATTGTCCCAGGAGGGTACAATGAGCAGTTCTTC.

The V call is TRBV6-1, the J call TRBJ2-7; either TRBD1 or TRBD2 may fit D (5 bases each). Deletions cut 5 bases from V and 6 bases from J, with 17 bases between. The CDR3 length is 14 residues. Germline CDR1 reads MNHNS; CDR2 reads SASEGT. CDR3: CASSSPGRAGEQYF. CDR3 sequence (DNA): TGTGCCAGCAGTTCCCCGGGACGCGCGGGCGAGCAGTACTTC.

This clonotype was counted at least ten times. V usage is TRBV6-1 and J usage is TRBJ1-5, with 9 bases that match TRBD1. The V segment lost 6 bases and the J segment 1 base; nucleotides outside the gene matches: 10. CDR1 and CDR2 from the germline V gene are MNHNS and SASEGT. This CDR3 has 17 amino acids. Here the CDR3 DNA reads TGTGCCAGCAGACGCCCCGGGACAGGGAAAAGCAATCAGCCCCAGCATTTT. As protein: CASRRPGTGKSNQPQHF.

This clonotype was found many times. The CDR3 protein is CASSPMTSGVYNEQFF. For the CDR3, the DNA is TGTGCCAGCAGTCCGATGACTAGCGGGGTTTACAATGAGCAGTTCTTC. The V call is TRBV5-6, the J call TRBJ2-1; 11 bases match TRBD2. J gave up 4 bases and V 5 bases, and 8 bases lay outside the gene matches. CDR3 length: 16 residues. Germline values: CDR1 SGHDT, CDR2 YYEEEE.

This clonotype was counted only a few times. This chain links TRBV6-2 or TRBV6-3 with TRBJ1-5; 7 nucleotides align to TRBD1. The J segment lost 1 base and the V segment lost 2 bases, leaving 11 bases of the junction unmatched. Per the germline V gene, CDR1 is MNHEY and CDR2 is SVGEGT. The CDR3 contains 18 residues. As DNA, the CDR3 is TGTGCCAGCAGTTACACCCCCGGGACAGAGGTCAGCAATCAGCCCCAGCATTTT. Encoded protein: CASSYTPGTEVSNQPQHF.

Concerning this clonotype: At one boundary the junction diverges from the germline segment, which might be a read error. This sequence joins TRBV11-2 and TRBJ2-1, with 13 nucleotides matching TRBD2. The germline V gene has CDR1 SGHAT and CDR2 FQNNGV. This CDR3 has 18 amino acids. The CDR3 is CASSLSRLAGGGGNEQLF. For the CDR3, the DNA is TGTGCCAGCAGCTTATCGCGACTAGCGGGAGGCGGTGGGAATGAGCAGCTCTTC.

The rearrangement joins TRBV11-2 to TRBJ2-5; D is unclear. Germline CDR1 and CDR2: SGHAT and FQNNGV. This CDR3 comprises 12 residues. Trimming removed 4 bases at V and 6 bases at J, with 9 bases between. This chain's CDR3 is CASSSPSKTQYF. The CDR3, as DNA: TGTGCCAGCAGCTCCCCCTCCAAGACCCAGTACTTC.

In this sample, this clonotype turned up a few times. V is TRBV6-6 and J is TRBJ2-3; possibly TRBD1 or TRBD2 for D (6 bases each). Germline CDR1 and CDR2: MNHNY and SVGAGI (reference sequence). The CDR3 runs to 18 residues. Trimming cost V 0 bases and J 2 bases, with 18 bases left between them. CDR3 loop: CASSYSVGGDSFTDTQYF. CDR3 bases: TGTGCCAGCAGTTACTCGGTGGGGGGCGATTCTTTCACAGATACGCAGTATTTT.

Many counts were recorded for this clonotype. This rearrangement joins TRBV6-1 to TRBJ2-7; a weak D match, TRBD2 (6 bases). Deletions cut 5 bases from V and 2 bases from J, with 19 bases between. Per germline, CDR1 MNHNS and CDR2 SASEGT. The CDR3 has 16 amino acids. The DNA for the CDR3 is TGTGCCAGCAGTCCGTTGGGGACTCACCGACCCTACGAGCAGTACTTC. Protein sequence: CASSPLGTHRPYEQYF.

This clonotype appeared many times. V and J are TRBV7-9 and TRBJ2-5; 8 bases fit TRBD2. Germline CDR1 reads SEHNR; CDR2 reads FQNEAQ (reference sequence). The V and J ends lost 5 bases and 5 bases, in that order; junction bases with no gene match: 13. This CDR3 comprises 16 residues. The CDR3 DNA sequence: TGTGCCAGCAGCCGGAGTCCGGGAGGGCCGGGGGAGACCCAGTACTTC. Protein sequence: CASSRSPGGPGETQYF. The full variable domain, its missing parts supplied by reference TRBV7-9 and TRBJ2-5, is DTGVSQNPRHKITKRGQNVTFRCDPISEHNRLYWYRQTLGQGPEFLTYFQNEAQLEKSRLLSDRFSAERPKGSFSTLEIQRTEQGDSAMYLCASSRSPGGPGETQYFGPGTRLLVL.

Concerning this clonotype: One junction end does not reproduce the germline sequence, and a read error may be involved. The chain employs TRBV7-9 and TRBJ2-1; 8 positions agree with TRBD2. The germline V gene encodes CDR1 SEHNR and CDR2 FQNEAQ (reference sequence). CDR3 length: 15 residues. This chain's CDR3 is CASRLAGRGNNEQFF. In nucleotides, the CDR3 is TGTGCCAGCAGGTTAGCGGGACGGGGGAACAATGAGCAGTTCTTC.

This clonotype has ten or more counts. The chain is built from TRBV27 and TRBJ1-1; D might be TRBD1 (5 bases). V lost 7 bases, J lost 6 bases, and 24 bases lay in between. This CDR3 has 16 amino acids. CDR1 MNHEY and CDR2 SMNVEV come from the germline V gene (reference sequence). CDR3 DNA sequence: TGTGCCAGCATCTCCCGGGAGGGGAGGGAATGGTCTGAAGCTTTCTTT. Its translation is CASISREGREWSEAFF.